This T cell receptor beta chain appears in the sequencing data of a study of human T cells and chemical hapten exposure. The CDR3 contains 15 residues. From germline, CDR1 is SGHTA and CDR2 FQGNSA. V was shortened by 3 bases and J by 4 bases, with 15 bases between the two germline ends. TCRdb independently ran MiXCR on the RACE reads; one entry per CDR3 protein. The data show around 250,000 distinct CDR3 sequences, with about 8.1% seen just once and 2% to 3% held by the top ten. Specified time point: pre-sensitization, week 0. This sample's treatment: therapeutic diphenylcyclopropenone sensitization with weekly scalp DPC. A few counts support this clonotype.

This specimen was whole blood, taken in connection with sensitization to the hapten diphenylcyclopropenone (DPC). The rearrangement uses TRBV7-2 and TRBJ2-5, with D possibly matching TRBD2 (6 bases). The clonotype comes from a woman aged 40-49 years with alopecia areata. Some clones in this sample may be carry-over from other donors' samples. In DNA, the CDR3 is TGTGCCAGCAGCTTGAGCGGGCCCCCGCGAGAGACCCAGTACTTC. Its translation: CASSLSGPPRETQYF.